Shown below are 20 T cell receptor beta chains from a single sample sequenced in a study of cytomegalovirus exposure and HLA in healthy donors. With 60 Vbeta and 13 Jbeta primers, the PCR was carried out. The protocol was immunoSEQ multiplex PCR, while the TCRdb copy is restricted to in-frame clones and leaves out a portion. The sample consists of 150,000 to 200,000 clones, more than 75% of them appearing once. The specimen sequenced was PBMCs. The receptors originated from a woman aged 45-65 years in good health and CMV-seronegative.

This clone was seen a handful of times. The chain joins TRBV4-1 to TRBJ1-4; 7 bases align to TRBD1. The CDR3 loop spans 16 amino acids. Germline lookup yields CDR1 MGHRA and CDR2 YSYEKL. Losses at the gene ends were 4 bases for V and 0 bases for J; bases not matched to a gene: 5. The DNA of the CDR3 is TGCGCCAGCAGCCCACAGGGGCAAGCAACTAATGAAAAACTGTTTTTT. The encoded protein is CASSPQGQATNEKLFF.

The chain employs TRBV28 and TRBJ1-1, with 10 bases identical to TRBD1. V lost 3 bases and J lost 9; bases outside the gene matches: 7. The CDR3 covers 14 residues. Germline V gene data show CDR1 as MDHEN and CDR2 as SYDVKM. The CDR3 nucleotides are TGTGCCAGCAGTTTCGTGATGGGACAGGGGAAAGCTTTCTTT. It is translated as CASSFVMGQGKAFF. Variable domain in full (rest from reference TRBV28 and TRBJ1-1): DVKVTQSSRYLVKRTGEKVFLECVQDMDHENMFWYRQDPGLGLRLIYFSYDVKMKEKGDIPEGYSVSREKKERFSLILESASTNQTSMYLCASSFVMGQGKAFFGQGTRLTVV.

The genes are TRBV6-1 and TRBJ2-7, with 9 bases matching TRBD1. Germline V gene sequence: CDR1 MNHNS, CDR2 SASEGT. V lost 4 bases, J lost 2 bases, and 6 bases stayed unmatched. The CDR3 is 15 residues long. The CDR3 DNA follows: TGTGCCAGCAGTGCGGACAGGGGAAAGACCTACGAGCAGTACTTC. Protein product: CASSADRGKTYEQYF.

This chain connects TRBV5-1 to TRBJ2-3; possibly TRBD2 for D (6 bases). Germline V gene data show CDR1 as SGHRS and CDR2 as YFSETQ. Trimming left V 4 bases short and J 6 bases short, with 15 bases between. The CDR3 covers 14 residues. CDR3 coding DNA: TGCGCCAGCAGCGTGGGACTTCCCCCGGATACGCAGTATTTT. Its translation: CASSVGLPPDTQYF.

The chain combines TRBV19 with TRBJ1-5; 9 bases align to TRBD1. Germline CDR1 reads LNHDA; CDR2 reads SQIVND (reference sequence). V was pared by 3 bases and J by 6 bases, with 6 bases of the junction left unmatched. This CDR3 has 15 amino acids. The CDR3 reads CASSIWGQGVQPQHF. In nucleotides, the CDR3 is TGTGCCAGTAGTATTTGGGGACAGGGAGTTCAGCCCCAGCATTTT.

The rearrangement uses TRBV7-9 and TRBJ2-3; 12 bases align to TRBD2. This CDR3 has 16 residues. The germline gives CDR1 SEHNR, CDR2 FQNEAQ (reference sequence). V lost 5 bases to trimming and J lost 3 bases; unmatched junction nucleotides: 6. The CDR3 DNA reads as TGTGCCAGCAGCCCTGGACTAGCGGGGCTTACAGATACGCAGTATTTT. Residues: CASSPGLAGLTDTQYF.

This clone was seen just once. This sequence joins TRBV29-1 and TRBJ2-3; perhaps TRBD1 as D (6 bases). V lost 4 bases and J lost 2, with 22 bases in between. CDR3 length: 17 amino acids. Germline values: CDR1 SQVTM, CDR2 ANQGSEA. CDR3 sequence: CSVVRSGVKINTDTQYF. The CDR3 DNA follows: TGCAGCGTTGTGAGGTCAGGGGTGAAAATCAACACAGATACGCAGTATTTT.

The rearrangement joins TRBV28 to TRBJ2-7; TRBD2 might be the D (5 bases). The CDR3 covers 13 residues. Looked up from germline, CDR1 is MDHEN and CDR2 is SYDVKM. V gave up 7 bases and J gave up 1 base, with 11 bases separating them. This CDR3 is CASTFPGSYEQYF. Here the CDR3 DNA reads TGTGCCAGCACCTTCCCGGGGTCCTACGAGCAGTACTTC.

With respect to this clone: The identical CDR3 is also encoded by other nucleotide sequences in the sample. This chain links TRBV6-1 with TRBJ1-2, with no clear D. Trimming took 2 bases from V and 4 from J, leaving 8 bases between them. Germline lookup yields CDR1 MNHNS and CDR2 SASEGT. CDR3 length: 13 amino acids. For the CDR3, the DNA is TGTGCCAGCAGTGAATCGGGTATCTATGGCTACACCTTC. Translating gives CASSESGIYGYTF.

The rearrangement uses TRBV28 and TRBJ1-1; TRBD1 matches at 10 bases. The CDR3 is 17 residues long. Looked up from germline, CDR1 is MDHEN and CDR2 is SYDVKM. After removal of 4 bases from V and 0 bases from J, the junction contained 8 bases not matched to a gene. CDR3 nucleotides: TGTGCCAGCAGTTGGCCGGACAGGGGGTATTTGAACACTGAAGCTTTCTTT. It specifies CASSWPDRGYLNTEAFF.

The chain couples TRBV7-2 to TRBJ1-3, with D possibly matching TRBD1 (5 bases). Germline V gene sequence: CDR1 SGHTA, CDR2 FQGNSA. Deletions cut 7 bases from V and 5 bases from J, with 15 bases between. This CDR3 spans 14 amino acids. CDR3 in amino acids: CASTPGGGRNTIYF. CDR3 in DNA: TGTGCCAGCACCCCTGGGGGGGGGAGAAACACCATATATTTT.

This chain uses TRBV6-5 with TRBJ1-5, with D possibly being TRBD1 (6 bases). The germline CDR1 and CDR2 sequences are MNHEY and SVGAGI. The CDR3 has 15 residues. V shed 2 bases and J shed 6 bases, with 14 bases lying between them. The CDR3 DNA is TGTGCCAGCAGTTACGAGGGGGGGAGAGGTCAGCCCCAGCATTTT. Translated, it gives CASSYEGGRGQPQHF.

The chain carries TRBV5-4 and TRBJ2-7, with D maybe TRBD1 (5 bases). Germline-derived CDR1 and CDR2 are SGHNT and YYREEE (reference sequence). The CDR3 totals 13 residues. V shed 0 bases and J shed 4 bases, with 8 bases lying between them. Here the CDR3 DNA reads TGTGCCAGCAGCTTGGGGACAACTTACGAGCAGTACTTC. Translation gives CASSLGTTYEQYF.

CDR3 DNA sequence: TGTGCCAGCAGCTTGGTTCCAGCGGGGGTCAATGAGCAGTTCTTC. Amino acids: CASSLVPAGVNEQFF. The gene calls are TRBV5-4 and TRBJ2-1; TRBD2 agrees at 8 bases. This CDR3 contains 15 residues. J lost 6 bases, V lost 0 bases, and 5 bases had no gene match. Per germline, CDR1 SGHNT and CDR2 YYREEE (reference sequence).

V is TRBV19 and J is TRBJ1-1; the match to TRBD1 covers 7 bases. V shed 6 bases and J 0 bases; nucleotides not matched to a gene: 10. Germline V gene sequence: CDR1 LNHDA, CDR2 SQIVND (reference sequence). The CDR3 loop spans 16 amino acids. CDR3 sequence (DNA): TGTGCCAGTAGGTCGGAGGGGGCTCCCATGAACACTGAAGCTTTCTTT. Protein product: CASRSEGAPMNTEAFF.

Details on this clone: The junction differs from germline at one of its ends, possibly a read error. This chain's CDR3 is CSAISGGKWDF. CDR3 coding DNA: TGCAGTGCTATTAGCGGGGGGAAGTGGGATTTT. The chain couples TRBV20-1 to TRBJ2-3, with 10 bases lining up with TRBD2. In germline, CDR1 is DFQATT, CDR2 SNEGSKA (reference sequence). The CDR3 spans 11 residues.

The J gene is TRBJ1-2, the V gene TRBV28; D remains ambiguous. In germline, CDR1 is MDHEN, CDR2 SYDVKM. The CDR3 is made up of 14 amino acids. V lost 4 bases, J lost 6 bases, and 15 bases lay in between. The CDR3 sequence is CASSSGPPQDGYTF. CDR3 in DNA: TGTGCCAGCAGTTCTGGGCCACCTCAGGATGGCTACACCTTC.

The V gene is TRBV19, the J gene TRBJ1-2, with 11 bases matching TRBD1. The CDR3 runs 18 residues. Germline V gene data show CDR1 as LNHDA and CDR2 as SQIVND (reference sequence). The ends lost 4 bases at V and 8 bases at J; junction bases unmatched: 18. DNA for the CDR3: TGTGCCAGTAGTACCACCGGGACAGGGGGTGTTTTATTAGAGGGCTACACCTTC. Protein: CASSTTGTGGVLLEGYTF.

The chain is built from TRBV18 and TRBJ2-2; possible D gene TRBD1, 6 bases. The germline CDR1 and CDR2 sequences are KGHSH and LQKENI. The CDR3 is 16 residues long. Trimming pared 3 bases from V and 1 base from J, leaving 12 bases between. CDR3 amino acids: CASSPTGTQNTGELFF. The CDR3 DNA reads TGTGCCAGCTCACCTACCGGGACACAGAACACCGGGGAGCTGTTTTTT. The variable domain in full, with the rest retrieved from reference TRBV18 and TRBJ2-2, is NAGVMQNPRHLVRRRGQEARLRCSPMKGHSHVYWYRQLPEEGLKFMVYLQKENIIDESGMPKERFSAEFPKEGPSILRIQQVVRGDSAAYFCASSPTGTQNTGELFFGEGSRLTVL.

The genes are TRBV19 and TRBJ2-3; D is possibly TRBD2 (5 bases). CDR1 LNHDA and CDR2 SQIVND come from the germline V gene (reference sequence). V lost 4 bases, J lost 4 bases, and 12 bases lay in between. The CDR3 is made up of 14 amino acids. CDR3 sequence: CASSNLAPPDTQYF. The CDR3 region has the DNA TGTGCCAGTAGTAACCTAGCTCCCCCAGATACGCAGTATTTT.